This TCR beta chain was identified during a study of cytotoxic CD8 clonotypes in ibrutinib-treated CLL. Trimming took 2 bases from V and 8 from J, leaving 9 bases between them. Germline V lookup: CDR1 MNHEY, CDR2 SMNVEV (reference sequence). The CDR3 is 13 amino acids. Study-wide results and limits: Clonality climbed at ibrutinib response, then dropped toward baseline at progression.

Of note for this clone: What it binds is unknown.

Deep sequencing aimed at 1 in 200,000 to 1 in 1 million T cells' resolution. The method was immunoSEQ multiplex PCR; TCRdb's version includes in-frame clones alone and lacks a portion of them. The top ten clones hold around 13% of a sample with about 130,000 clones, about 80% of them seen once. The chain links TRBV27 to TRBJ2-2, with a weak D call TRBD1 (6 bases). Sequences were derived from PBMCs, sampled after 12 months of ibrutinib treatment. This TCR was recovered from a human donor with chronic lymphocytic leukemia. DNA of the CDR3: TGTGCCAGCAGTTTAAACAGGGAGGGGGAGCTGTTTTTT. Amino acid sequence: CASSLNREGELFF.